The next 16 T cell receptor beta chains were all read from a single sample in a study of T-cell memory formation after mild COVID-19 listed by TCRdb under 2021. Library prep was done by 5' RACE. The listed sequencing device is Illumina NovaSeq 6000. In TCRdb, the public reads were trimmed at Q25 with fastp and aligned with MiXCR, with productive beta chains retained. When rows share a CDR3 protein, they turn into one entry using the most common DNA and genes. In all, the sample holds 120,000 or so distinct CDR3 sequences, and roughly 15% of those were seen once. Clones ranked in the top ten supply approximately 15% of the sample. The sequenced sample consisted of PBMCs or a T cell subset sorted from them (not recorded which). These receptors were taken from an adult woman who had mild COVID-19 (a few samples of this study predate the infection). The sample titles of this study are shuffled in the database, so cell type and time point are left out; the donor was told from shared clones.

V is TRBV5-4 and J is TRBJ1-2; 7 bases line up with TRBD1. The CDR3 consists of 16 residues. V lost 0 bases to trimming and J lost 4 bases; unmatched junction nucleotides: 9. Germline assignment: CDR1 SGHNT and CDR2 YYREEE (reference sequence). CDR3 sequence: CASSLAGTAETYGYTF. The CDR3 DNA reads TGTGCCAGCAGCTTGGCCGGGACAGCCGAGACCTATGGCTACACCTTC.

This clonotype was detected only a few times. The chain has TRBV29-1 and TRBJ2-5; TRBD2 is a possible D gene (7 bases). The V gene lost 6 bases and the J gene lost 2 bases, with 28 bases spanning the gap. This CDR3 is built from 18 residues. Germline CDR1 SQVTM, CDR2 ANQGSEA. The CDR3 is CSVVLGTFAGGHQETQYF. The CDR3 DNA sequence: TGCAGCGTAGTTCTTGGGACCTTCGCCGGGGGGCATCAAGAGACCCAGTACTTC.

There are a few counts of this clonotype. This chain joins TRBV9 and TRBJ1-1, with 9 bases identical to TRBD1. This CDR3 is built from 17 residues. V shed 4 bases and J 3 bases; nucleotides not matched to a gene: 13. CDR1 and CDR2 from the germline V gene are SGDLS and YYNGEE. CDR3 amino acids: CASSLWGTGRVHTEAFF. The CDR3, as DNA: TGTGCCAGCAGCCTTTGGGGGACAGGGAGGGTGCACACTGAAGCTTTCTTT.

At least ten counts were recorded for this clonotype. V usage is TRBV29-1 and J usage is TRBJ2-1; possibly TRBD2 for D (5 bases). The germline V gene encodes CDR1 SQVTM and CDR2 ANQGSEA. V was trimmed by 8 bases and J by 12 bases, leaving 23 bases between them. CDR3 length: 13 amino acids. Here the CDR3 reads CSLAGAVEHGQFF. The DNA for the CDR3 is TGCAGCCTTGCGGGTGCCGTGGAGCACGGGCAGTTCTTC.

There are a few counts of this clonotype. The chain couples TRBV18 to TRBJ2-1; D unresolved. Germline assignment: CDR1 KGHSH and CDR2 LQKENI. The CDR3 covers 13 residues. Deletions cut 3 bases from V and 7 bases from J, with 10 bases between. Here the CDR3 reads CASSPGVENEQFF. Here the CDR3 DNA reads TGTGCCAGCTCACCTGGGGTAGAAAATGAGCAGTTCTTC.

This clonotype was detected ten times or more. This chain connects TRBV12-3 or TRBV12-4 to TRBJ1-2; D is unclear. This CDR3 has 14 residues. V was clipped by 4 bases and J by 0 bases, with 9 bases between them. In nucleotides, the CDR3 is TGTGCCAGCAGTTCCCTGAGGGCTAACTATGGCTACACCTTC. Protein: CASSSLRANYGYTF.

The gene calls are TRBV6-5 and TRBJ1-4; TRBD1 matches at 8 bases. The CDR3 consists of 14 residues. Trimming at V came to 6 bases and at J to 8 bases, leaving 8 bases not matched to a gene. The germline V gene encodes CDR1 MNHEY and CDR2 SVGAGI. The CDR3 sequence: CASSYGTGGEKLFF. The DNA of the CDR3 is TGTGCCAGCAGCTACGGGACAGGAGGGGAAAAACTGTTTTTT.

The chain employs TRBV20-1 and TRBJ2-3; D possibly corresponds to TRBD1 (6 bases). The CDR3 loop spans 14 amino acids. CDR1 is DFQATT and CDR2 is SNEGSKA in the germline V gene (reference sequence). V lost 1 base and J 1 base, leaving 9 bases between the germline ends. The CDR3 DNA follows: TGCAGTGCTAGAGTGGGGGCTGGCACAGATACGCAGTATTTT. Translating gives CSARVGAGTDTQYF.

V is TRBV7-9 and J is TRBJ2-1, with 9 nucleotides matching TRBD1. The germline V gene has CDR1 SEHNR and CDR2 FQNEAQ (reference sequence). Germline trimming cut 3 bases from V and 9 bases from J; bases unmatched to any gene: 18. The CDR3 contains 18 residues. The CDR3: CASSFRDRVVAMSGEQFF. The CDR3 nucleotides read TGTGCCAGCAGCTTCCGGGACAGGGTAGTCGCAATGTCGGGTGAGCAGTTCTTC.

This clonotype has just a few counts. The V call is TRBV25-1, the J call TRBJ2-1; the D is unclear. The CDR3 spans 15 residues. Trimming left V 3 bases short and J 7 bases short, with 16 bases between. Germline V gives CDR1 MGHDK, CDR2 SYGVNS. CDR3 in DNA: TGTGCCAGCAGTGACACGTACTTCAATCGGAATGAGCAGTTCTTC. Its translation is CASSDTYFNRNEQFF.

The CDR3 sequence: CASSSVGGTSDEQFF. The CDR3 nucleotides are TGCGCCAGCAGCTCTGTGGGAGGGACTAGCGATGAGCAGTTCTTC. The chain joins TRBV5-1 to TRBJ2-1, with 10 bases matching TRBD2. Trimming took 3 bases from V and 8 from J; bases not matched to a gene: 8. The CDR3 has 15 residues. Germline CDR1 SGHRS, CDR2 YFSETQ.

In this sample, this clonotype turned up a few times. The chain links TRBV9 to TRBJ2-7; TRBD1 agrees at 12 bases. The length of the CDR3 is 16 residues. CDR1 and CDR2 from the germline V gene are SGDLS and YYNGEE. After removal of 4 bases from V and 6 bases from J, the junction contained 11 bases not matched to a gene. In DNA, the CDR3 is TGTGCCAGCAGCCTTAGATCCCGGGACAGGGGGCTCGAGCAGTACTTC. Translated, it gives CASSLRSRDRGLEQYF.

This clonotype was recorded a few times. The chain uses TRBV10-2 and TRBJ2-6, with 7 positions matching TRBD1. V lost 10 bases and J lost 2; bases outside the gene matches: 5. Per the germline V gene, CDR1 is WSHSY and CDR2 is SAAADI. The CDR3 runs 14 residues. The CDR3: CAITTGTGANVLTF. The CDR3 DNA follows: TGCGCCATCACGACAGGGACTGGGGCCAACGTCCTGACTTTC.

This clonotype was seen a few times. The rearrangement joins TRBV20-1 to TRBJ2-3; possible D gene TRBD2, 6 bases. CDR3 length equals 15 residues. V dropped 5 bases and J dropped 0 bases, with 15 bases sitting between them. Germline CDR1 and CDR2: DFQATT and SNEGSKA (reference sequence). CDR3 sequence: CSAPHKGTSTDTQYF. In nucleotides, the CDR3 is TGCAGTGCTCCCCATAAGGGGACTAGCACAGATACGCAGTATTTT.

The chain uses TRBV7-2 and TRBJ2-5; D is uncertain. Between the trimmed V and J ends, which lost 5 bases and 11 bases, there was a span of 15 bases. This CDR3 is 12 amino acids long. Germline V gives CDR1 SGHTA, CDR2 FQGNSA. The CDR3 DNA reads TGTGCCAGCAGCAGAAGCTCGCTGGGGCAGTACTTC. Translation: CASSRSSLGQYF.

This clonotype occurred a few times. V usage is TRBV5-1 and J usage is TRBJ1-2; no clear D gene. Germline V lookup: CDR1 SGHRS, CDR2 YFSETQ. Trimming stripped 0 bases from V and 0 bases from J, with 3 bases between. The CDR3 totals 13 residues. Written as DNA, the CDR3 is TGCGCCAGCAGCTTGGAAGCTAACTATGGCTACACCTTC. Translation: CASSLEANYGYTF.